The 17 T cell receptor beta chains below were found in one sample sequenced in a study of vaccination effects on CD4 cells after COVID-19. Assay: immunoSEQ multiplex PCR; the TCRdb copy retains only in-frame clones and omits some. The repertoire includes tens of thousands of clones, about two thirds of them detected once, and about 16% sits in the top ten. For these TCRs, the target antigens are not known. Sequencing followed a ViraFEST assay step that expanded antigen-specific CD4+ T cells with viral peptide pools. It was after 10 days of culture that CD4+ T cells were isolated. The sample was CD4+ T cells from PBMCs cultured with HCoV-229E spike peptides, taken before COVID-19 vaccination. The receptors derive from a human donor who received a COVID-19 vaccine.

The chain recombines TRBV2 with TRBJ1-5; tentative D call: TRBD1 (5 bases). Deletions cut 5 bases from V and 4 bases from J, with 18 bases between. In germline, CDR1 is SNHLY, CDR2 FYNNEI. This CDR3 is built from 16 residues. The CDR3 is CASSRGTFESNQPQHF. CDR3 nucleotides: TGTGCCAGCAGTCGAGGGACGTTTGAATCTAATCAGCCCCAGCATTTT. The full variable domain, rest sourced from reference TRBV2 and TRBJ1-5, is EPEVTQTPSHQVTQMGQEVILRCVPISNHLYFYWYRQILGQKVEFLVSFYNNEISEKSEIFDDQFSVERPDGSNFTLKIRSTKLEDSAMYFCASSRGTFESNQPQHFGDGTRLSIL.

The chain combines TRBV3-1 (or the pseudogene TRBV3-2) with TRBJ2-5; the match to TRBD2 covers 9 bases. The CDR3 totals 16 residues. Trimming at V came to 0 bases and at J to 4 bases, leaving 6 bases not matched to a gene. Germline V gene data show CDR1 as LGHDT and CDR2 as YNNKEL (reference sequence). In DNA form, the CDR3 reads TGTGCCAGCAGCCAAGACATGGGACTAGCTAGAGAGACCCAGTACTTC. Its protein is CASSQDMGLARETQYF.

V is TRBV5-1 and J is TRBJ2-5, with 8 bases fitting TRBD1. The CDR3 is 14 amino acids. The trim removed 3 bases at V and 4 bases at J, leaving 5 bases unmatched. In germline, CDR1 is SGHRS, CDR2 YFSETQ. CDR3 coding DNA: TGCGCCAGCAGCTCGGGACAGGCGGGAGAGACCCAGTACTTC. As protein: CASSSGQAGETQYF.

CDR3 nucleotides: TGTGCCAGCAGCCGCGGGACTAGCGGGAGTAATGAGCAGTTCTTC. This sequence encodes CASSRGTSGSNEQFF. The rearrangement links TRBV14 to TRBJ2-1; 14 positions agree with TRBD2. V was clipped by 4 bases and J by 7 bases; unmatched bases: 3. The CDR3 spans 15 residues. Germline V CDR1 and CDR2: SGHDN, FVKESK.

This chain links TRBV18 with TRBJ2-7, with 7 nucleotides matching TRBD1. CDR1 is KGHSH and CDR2 is LQKENI in the germline V gene. CDR3 length: 13 residues. V was clipped by 2 bases and J by 3 bases; unmatched bases: 1. CDR3 loop: CASSPDRDYEQYF. The CDR3 nucleotides read TGTGCCAGCTCACCAGACAGGGACTACGAGCAGTACTTC.

V is TRBV19 and J is TRBJ2-5; tentatively, D is TRBD1 or TRBD2 (5 bases each). V was trimmed by 9 bases and J by 5 bases, leaving 7 bases between them. Germline V gene lookup returns CDR1 LNHDA and CDR2 SQIVND (reference sequence). The CDR3 is 10 amino acids. The CDR3 DNA reads TGTGCCAGCGAGGGGGAGACCCAGTACTTC. Residues: CASEGETQYF.

CDR3 sequence: CASSIGGGQQEKLFF. The CDR3, as DNA: TGTGCCAGTAGTATTGGGGGGGGACAGCAGGAAAAACTGTTTTTT. The chain recombines TRBV19 with TRBJ1-4; TRBD1 aligns across 7 bases. The CDR3 totals 15 residues. From germline, CDR1 is LNHDA and CDR2 SQIVND (reference sequence). V trimming: 3 bases; J trimming: 8 bases; junction bases outside the gene matches: 9.

V gene TRBV10-3 combines with J gene TRBJ1-2; D not certain. The CDR3 sequence is 12 residues long. Trimming pared 0 bases from V and 4 bases from J, leaving 3 bases between. Germline V lookup: CDR1 ENHRY, CDR2 SYGVKD. For the CDR3, the DNA is TGTGCCATCAGTGAGTCGGCCTATGGCTACACCTTC. Its protein product is CAISESAYGYTF.

The V and J genes are TRBV10-3 and TRBJ2-2; 15 bases are shared with TRBD2. The CDR3 loop spans 16 amino acids. The V and J ends lost 8 bases and 6 bases, in that order; junction bases with no gene match: 7. CDR1 is ENHRY and CDR2 is SYGVKD in the germline V gene. CDR3 nucleotides: TGTGCCATCCGGACTAGCGGGAGGGCCGGACCCGGGGAGCTGTTTTTT. This encodes CAIRTSGRAGPGELFF.

The gene calls are TRBV6-1 and TRBJ1-6; perhaps TRBD1 as D (6 bases). Germline V gene sequence: CDR1 MNHNS, CDR2 SASEGT. The CDR3 runs 13 residues. V shed 1 base and J shed 9 bases, with 7 bases lying between them. CDR3 loop: CASSEDRVSPLHF. CDR3 bases: TGTGCCAGCAGTGAAGACAGGGTTTCACCCCTCCACTTT.

This clone turned up a few times. The chain couples TRBV6-5 to TRBJ2-2; the D gene is possibly TRBD2 (6 bases). CDR1 is MNHEY and CDR2 is SVGAGI in the germline V gene. Trimming took off 7 bases at V and 0 bases at J, with 12 bases between the two ends. This CDR3 is 15 amino acids long. The CDR3 reads CASNPGGANTGELFF. CDR3 coding DNA: TGTGCCAGCAACCCCGGAGGGGCGAACACCGGGGAGCTGTTTTTT.

The J gene is TRBJ1-5, the V gene TRBV4-2; the D gene is possibly TRBD1 (6 bases). The V end was cut by 6 bases, the J end by 7 bases, with 10 bases between. The CDR3 covers 12 residues. CDR1 LGHNA and CDR2 YNFKEQ come from the germline V gene. CDR3 sequence: CASSTGSQPQHF. The CDR3 DNA reads TGTGCCAGCAGTACAGGGAGCCAGCCCCAGCATTTT.

The chain couples TRBV9 to TRBJ2-6; D remains ambiguous. V lost 0 bases and J lost 4, with 11 bases in between. The CDR3 is 16 residues long. Germline V gene data show CDR1 as SGDLS and CDR2 as YYNGEE. The CDR3 bases are TGTGCCAGCAGCGTAGGGGATAGGCCAGGGGCCAACGTCCTGACTTTC. This translates into CASSVGDRPGANVLTF.

This clone was counted a few times. The J gene is TRBJ1-3, the V gene TRBV2; maybe TRBD1 (5 bases). CDR1 is SNHLY, CDR2 FYNNEI, per germline. CDR3 length equals 14 residues. V lost 6 bases, J lost 4 bases, and 13 bases lay in between. In nucleotides, the CDR3 is TGTGCCAGCAGAGGGACGACGACAGGAAACACCATATATTTT. It encodes CASRGTTTGNTIYF.

This chain joins TRBV4-2 and TRBJ1-1, with D perhaps matching TRBD1 (6 bases). Germline CDR1 reads LGHNA; CDR2 reads YNFKEQ. The ends were cut back, 3 bases at V and 4 bases at J, with 12 bases in the middle. The CDR3 is 14 residues long. DNA of the CDR3: TGTGCCAGCAGCCATATACAGGGTGTCACTGAAGCTTTCTTT. It yields the protein CASSHIQGVTEAFF.

This clone turned up a few times. CDR3 residues: CASSAGTTSYNEQFF. CDR3 in DNA: TGTGCCAGCAGCGCCGGGACGACCTCCTACAATGAGCAGTTCTTC. The chain recombines TRBV9 with TRBJ2-1; D possibly matches TRBD1 or TRBD2 (5 bases each). CDR3 length equals 15 residues. Trimming left V 3 bases short and J 0 bases short, with 10 bases between. CDR1 and CDR2 (germline): SGDLS, YYNGEE.

This clone was seen a handful of times. This chain connects TRBV10-3 to TRBJ2-3; no firm D call. CDR3 length equals 13 residues. Looked up from germline, CDR1 is ENHRY and CDR2 is SYGVKD. V lost 4 bases and J 0 bases, leaving 5 bases between the germline ends. This chain's CDR3 is CAISASSTDTQYF. The CDR3 nucleotides are TGTGCCATCAGTGCCTCTAGCACAGATACGCAGTATTTT.